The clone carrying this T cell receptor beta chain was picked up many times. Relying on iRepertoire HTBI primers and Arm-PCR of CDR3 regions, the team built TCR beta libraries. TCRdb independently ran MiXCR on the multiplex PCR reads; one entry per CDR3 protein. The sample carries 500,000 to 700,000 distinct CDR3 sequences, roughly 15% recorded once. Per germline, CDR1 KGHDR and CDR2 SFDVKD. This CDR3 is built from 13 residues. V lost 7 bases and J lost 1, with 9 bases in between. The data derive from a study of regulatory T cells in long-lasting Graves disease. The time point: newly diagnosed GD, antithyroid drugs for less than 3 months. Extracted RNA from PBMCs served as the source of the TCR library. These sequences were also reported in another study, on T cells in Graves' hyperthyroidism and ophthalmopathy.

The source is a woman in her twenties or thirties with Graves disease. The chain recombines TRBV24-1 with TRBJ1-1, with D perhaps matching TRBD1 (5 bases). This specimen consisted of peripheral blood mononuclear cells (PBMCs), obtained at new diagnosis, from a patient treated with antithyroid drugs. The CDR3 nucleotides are TGTGCCACCAGGCAGGGCCCGAACACTGAAGCTTTCTTT. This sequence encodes CATRQGPNTEAFF.